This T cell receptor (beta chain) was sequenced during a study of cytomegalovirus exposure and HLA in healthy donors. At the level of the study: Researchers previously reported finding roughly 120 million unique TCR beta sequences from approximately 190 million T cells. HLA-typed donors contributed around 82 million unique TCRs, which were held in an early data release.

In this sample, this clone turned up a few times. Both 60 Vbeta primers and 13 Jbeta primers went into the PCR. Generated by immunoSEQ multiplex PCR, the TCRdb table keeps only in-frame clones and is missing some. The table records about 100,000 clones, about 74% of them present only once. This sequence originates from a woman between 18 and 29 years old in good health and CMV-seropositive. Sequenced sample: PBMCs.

The CDR3 is CASSFLAAYNEQFF. The CDR3 nucleotides read TGTGCCAGCAGTTTCCTAGCGGCCTACAATGAGCAGTTCTTC. The chain combines TRBV28 with TRBJ2-1; 7 bases are shared with TRBD2. This CDR3 region has 14 residues. CDR1 and CDR2 (germline): MDHEN, SYDVKM. V shed 3 bases and J 2 bases; nucleotides not matched to a gene: 1.